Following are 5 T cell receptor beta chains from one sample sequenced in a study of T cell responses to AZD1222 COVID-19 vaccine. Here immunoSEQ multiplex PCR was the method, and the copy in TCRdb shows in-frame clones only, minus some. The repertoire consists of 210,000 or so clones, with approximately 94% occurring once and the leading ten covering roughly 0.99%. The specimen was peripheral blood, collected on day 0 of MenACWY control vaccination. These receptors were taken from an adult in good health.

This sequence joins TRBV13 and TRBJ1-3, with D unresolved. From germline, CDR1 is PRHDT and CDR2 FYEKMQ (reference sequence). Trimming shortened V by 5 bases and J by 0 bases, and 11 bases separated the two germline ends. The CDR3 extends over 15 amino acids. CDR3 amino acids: CASSHQGSSGNTIYF. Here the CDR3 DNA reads TGTGCCAGCAGCCACCAAGGCTCCTCTGGAAACACCATATATTTT.

The CDR3 region is CSVGDSLRGYTF. CDR3 sequence (DNA): TGCAGCGTAGGGGACAGTCTAAGGGGCTACACCTTC. The chain joins TRBV29-1 to TRBJ1-2; 7 bases are shared with TRBD1. The CDR3 sequence is 12 residues long. From germline, CDR1 is SQVTM and CDR2 ANQGSEA. V lost 6 bases and J lost 8; bases outside the gene matches: 9. Looking up the rest from reference TRBV29-1 and TRBJ1-2 gives the full variable domain: SAVISQKPSRDICQRGTSLTIQCQVDSQVTMMFWYRQQPGQSLTLIATANQGSEATYESGFVIDKFPISRPNLTFSTLTVSNMSPEDSSIYLCSVGDSLRGYTFGSGTRLTVV.

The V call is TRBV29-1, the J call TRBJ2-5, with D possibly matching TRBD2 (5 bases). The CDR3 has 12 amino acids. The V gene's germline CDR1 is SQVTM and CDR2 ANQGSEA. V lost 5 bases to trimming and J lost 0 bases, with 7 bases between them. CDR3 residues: CSVREYQETQYF. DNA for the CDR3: TGCAGCGTTAGGGAGTACCAAGAGACCCAGTACTTC.

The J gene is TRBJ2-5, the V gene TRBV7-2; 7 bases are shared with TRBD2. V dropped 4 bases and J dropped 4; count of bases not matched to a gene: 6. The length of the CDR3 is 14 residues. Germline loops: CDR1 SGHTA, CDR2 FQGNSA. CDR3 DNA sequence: TGTGCCAGCAGCTATAGCGGGCTCCCAGAGACCCAGTACTTC. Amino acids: CASSYSGLPETQYF.

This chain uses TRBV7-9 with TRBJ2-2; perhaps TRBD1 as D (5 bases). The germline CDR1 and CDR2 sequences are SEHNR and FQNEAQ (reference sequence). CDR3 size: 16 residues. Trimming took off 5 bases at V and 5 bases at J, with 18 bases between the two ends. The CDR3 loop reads CASSKAFGATTGELFF. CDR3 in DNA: TGTGCCAGCAGCAAAGCGTTTGGGGCAACAACCGGGGAGCTGTTTTTT.